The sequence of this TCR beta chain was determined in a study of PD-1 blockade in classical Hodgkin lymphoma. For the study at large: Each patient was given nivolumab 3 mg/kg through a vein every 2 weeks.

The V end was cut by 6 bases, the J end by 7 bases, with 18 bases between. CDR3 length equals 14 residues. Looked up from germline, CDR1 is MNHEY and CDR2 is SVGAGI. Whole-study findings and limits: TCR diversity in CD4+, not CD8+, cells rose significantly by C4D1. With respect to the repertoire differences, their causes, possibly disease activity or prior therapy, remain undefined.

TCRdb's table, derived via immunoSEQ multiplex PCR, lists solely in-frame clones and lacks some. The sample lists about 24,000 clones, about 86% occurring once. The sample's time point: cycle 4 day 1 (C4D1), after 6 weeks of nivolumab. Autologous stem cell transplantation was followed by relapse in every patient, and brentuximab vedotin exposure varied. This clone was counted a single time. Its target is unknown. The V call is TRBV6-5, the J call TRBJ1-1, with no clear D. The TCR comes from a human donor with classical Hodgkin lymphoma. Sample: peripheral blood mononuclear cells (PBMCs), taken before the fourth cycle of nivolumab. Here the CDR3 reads CASSASGSYFEAFF. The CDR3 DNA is TGTGCCAGCAGCGCCTCTGGCAGCTACTTTGAAGCTTTCTTT.